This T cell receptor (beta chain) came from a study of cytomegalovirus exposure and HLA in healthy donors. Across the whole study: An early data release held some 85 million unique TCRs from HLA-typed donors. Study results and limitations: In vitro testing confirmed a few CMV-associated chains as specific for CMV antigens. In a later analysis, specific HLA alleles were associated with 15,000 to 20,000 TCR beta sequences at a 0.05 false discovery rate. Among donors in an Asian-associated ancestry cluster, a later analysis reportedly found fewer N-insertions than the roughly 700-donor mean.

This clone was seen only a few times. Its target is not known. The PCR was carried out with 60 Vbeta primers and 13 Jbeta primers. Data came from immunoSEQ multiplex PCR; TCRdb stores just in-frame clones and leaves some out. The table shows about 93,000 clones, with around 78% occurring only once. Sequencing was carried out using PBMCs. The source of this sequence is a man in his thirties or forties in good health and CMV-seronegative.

As DNA, the CDR3 is TGTGCCAGCAGTTACGGCGGAAACACCATATATTTT. It specifies CASSYGGNTIYF. V and J are TRBV6-6 and TRBJ1-3; D is unresolved. Germline CDR1 and CDR2: MNHNY and SVGAGI (reference sequence). The CDR3 runs to 12 residues. V was trimmed by 2 bases and J by 4 bases, leaving 3 bases between them.